This T cell receptor beta chain is drawn from a study of control samples from healthy donors and cancer patients. This table comes from immunoSEQ multiplex PCR, and its TCRdb copy is limited to in-frame clones, with some not included. The table has 75,000 to 100,000 clones, about 86% seen once. The specimen was blood. This TCR was recovered from a woman aged 50 to 60 in good health.

CDR3 protein: CATRANSGNTIYF. Written as DNA, the CDR3 is TGTGCCACCCGAGCCAACTCTGGAAACACCATATATTTT. The chain couples TRBV6-5 to TRBJ1-3; D is unclear. The length of the CDR3 is 13 residues. Germline V gene data show CDR1 as MNHEY and CDR2 as SVGAGI. V lost 10 bases, J lost 0 bases, and 10 bases lay in between.